This T cell receptor (beta chain) appears in the sequencing data of a study of blood T cell repertoires in COVID-19 (dated by TCRdb to the early 2020s). With respect to the entire study: Samples from collaborators originated in the United States, Italy and Spain and spanned both the acute and convalescent phases of COVID-19. The prospective study material was composed of cDNA or gDNA derived from T cells, B-cell-depleted T cells, or PBMCs. Subjects who had been exposed to COVID-19, were actively infected with it, or had recovered from it provided the deeply sampled blood TCRbeta repertoires that made up the dataset. The repertoires were made available in a free public database intended to serve as a resource for research on the immune response to SARS-CoV-2. Samples came from the ongoing ImmuneRACE study (first 160 participants) plus 1,254 subjects from 6 global collaborators. The sample metadata nearly always contained a de-identified subject ID, COVID-19 status, age in years and sex. Where available, HLA class I and class II types were obtained from metadata supplied by the sample provider rather than from assay-based typing. Summary of the overall study and its limitations: How much clinical and demographic metadata was included differed by source and by participant, and the metadata was provided uncurated.

The CDR3 numbers 14 residues from cysteine through phenylalanine. Only the CDR3 part of the read is kept: 42 bases, read in frame from the first base. Cut back by 4 bases and 0 bases, the V and J ends lie 6 bases apart. CDR1 and CDR2 are read off the germline V gene as MDHEN and SYDVKM. In this sample, this clone turned up once. The target of this receptor is not known. Per-base quality was not reported, and no clone a single base away is much larger than it. The sample contains more than one DNA sequence encoding this CDR3. The immunoSEQ Assay, a bias-controlled multiplex PCR, was used to amplify TCRbeta CDR3 regions from genomic DNA. Regarding the original processing steps: The number of nucleated cells in each sample was estimated from the amplification of reference gene primers within the assay. Sequence reads were collapsed and filtered to measure the absolute abundance of every unique TCRbeta CDR3 rearrangement. For each sample, productive Simpson clonality was calculated by taking the square root of Simpson's diversity index across productive rearrangements. TCRdb stores this immuneACCESS table with in-frame sequences only. Part of the clones is absent; in the studies checked, under half of the shortfall reflects unresolved V genes, and no reason is known for the rest. From that table come the V and J calls and clone size; the DNA was used to work out D and trimming. The sample profile shows more than 25,000 clones; less than 85% of them were found once. The leading ten clones occupy 40% to 50% of the sample.

The collaborating institutions used their own protocols to collect whole blood in K2EDTA tubes. For TCRbeta analysis, collaborator samples were shipped as frozen whole blood, as isolated PBMCs, or as DNA extracted from either sample type. The rearranged segments are TRBV28 and TRBJ2-2, with TRBD2 as a weak D call on 5 bases. Material: peripheral blood. The TCR comes from a woman older than 75 with acute or convalescent COVID-19. Here is the DNA: TGTGCCAGCAGTTCCGGGGCGAACACCGGGGAGCTGTTTTTT. Protein translation: CASSSGANTGELFF.